A selection of T cell receptor beta chains follows, all from one sample in a study of shared clonotypes between healthy human individuals. Clones were read by immunoSEQ multiplex PCR, and TCRdb kept only the in-frame ones, dropping some. The sample yields roughly 500,000 clones, more than 75% seen once. Sequenced sample: PBMCs. These receptors originate from a woman between 35 and 50 years old in good health. Some clones in this sample may be carry-over from other donors' samples. Both conserved end residues are part of each CDR3. The D gene is left open where the match is weak. Not every row has a clone size; where given, it reads once, few, many or a size class.

-,TRBV6-1,-,TRBJ1-5,TGTGCCAGCAGTGATCCGAACGGGGCGATCCAGCCCCAGCATTTT,CASSDPNGAIQPQHF
-,TRBV7-2,TRBD2,TRBJ2-6,TGTGCCAGCCAGCGGGAGGCGTCTGGGGCCAACGTCCTGACTTTC,CASQREASGANVLTF
-,TRBV2,TRBD2,TRBJ2-5,TGTGCCAGCAAGCTAGCGGGAGTAGGGGAGACCCAGTACTTC,CASKLAGVGETQYF
-,TRBV4-1,-,TRBJ2-7,TGCGCCAGCAGCCAAGACGAACAGGGTGTGTGGGAGCAGTACTTC,CASSQDEQGVWEQYF
-,TRBV9,TRBD1,TRBJ1-1,TGTGCCAGCAGCCCCGGCAACTCCCAGGGGGTATCTGAAGCTTTCTTT,CASSPGNSQGVSEAFF
-,TRBV15,-,TRBJ2-5,TGTGCCACCAGCAGAGATATCCAGGGACAAGAGACCCAGTACTTC,CATSRDIQGQETQYF
-,TRBV7-2,TRBD1,TRBJ2-7,TGTGCCAGCAGCAAGGGCAGGGGGAGCTCCTACGAGCAGTACTTC,CASSKGRGSSYEQYF
-,TRBV11-2,TRBD1,TRBJ2-7,TGTGCCAGCAGAAGGATCCAGGGGGCGGGCGAGCAGTACTTC,CASRRIQGAGEQYF
-,TRBV11-2,-,TRBJ2-1,TGTGCCAGCAGCTTAGGGCGCTTGTCCAGTGAGCAGTTCTTC,CASSLGRLSSEQFF
once,TRBV28,-,TRBJ2-5,TGTGCCAGCAGTTTGGGACGTACTGGGTTAGTGGAGACCCAGTACTTC,CASSLGRTGLVETQYF
-,TRBV28,TRBD2,TRBJ2-7,TGTGCCAGCAGCCCCGGACTAGCGGGAGCGTACGAGCAGTACTTC,CASSPGLAGAYEQYF
-,TRBV2,TRBD1,TRBJ1-1,TGTGCCAGCAGTGACTTTATATTCGGGACAGGGGACACTGAAGCTTTCTTT,CASSDFIFGTGDTEAFF
-,TRBV9,TRBD1,TRBJ2-7,TGTGCCAGCAGCGGAGAGGGGGCCATGTCCTACGAGCAGTACTTC,CASSGEGAMSYEQYF
once,TRBV9,-,TRBJ1-1,TGTGCCAGCAGCGCAACGGGACGGATGAACACTGAAGCTTTCTTT,CASSATGRMNTEAFF
-,TRBV11-3,-,TRBJ2-2,TGTGCCAGCAGCAAGGGGACCGGTAACACCGGGGAGCTGTTTTTT,CASSKGTGNTGELFF
-,TRBV11-3,-,TRBJ2-3,TGTGCCAGCAGCTTTGGGGAACCAGATACGCAGTATTTT,CASSFGEPDTQYF
-,TRBV5-4,TRBD2,TRBJ2-2,TGTGCCAGCAGCGACGGGACTAGCGGGAGGGCCGCCGGGGAGCTGTTTTTT,CASSDGTSGRAAGELFF
-,TRBV28,-,TRBJ1-5,TGTGCCAGCAGTTTATGGGGTAGCAATCAGCCCCAGCATTTT,CASSLWGSNQPQHF
-,TRBV2,TRBD1,TRBJ2-5,TGTGCCAGCAGTGACTCAGGGGGCCAGGAGACCCAGTACTTC,CASSDSGGQETQYF
-,TRBV7-2,TRBD1,TRBJ2-5,TGTGCCAGCAGCTTACCAGGACAGGGGGCTCCGGGAACCCAGTACTTC,CASSLPGQGAPGTQYF
-,TRBV7-9,TRBD1,TRBJ2-6,TGTGCCAGCAACAGGGGGGAATTAGCTGGGGCCAACGTCCTGACTTTC,CASNRGELAGANVLTF
-,TRBV28,TRBD2,TRBJ2-5,TGTGCCAGCCTAGGGACTAGCGGGAGAACGACGGATTGGGAGACCCAGTACTTC,CASLGTSGRTTDWETQYF
-,TRBV5-1,TRBD2,TRBJ2-7,TGCGCCAGCAGCCCGGGAGGGAGTCGCTCCTACGAGCAGTACTTC,CASSPGGSRSYEQYF
-,TRBV5-1,TRBD1,TRBJ2-7,TGCGCCAGCAGCTCTCAGGGGGTGACCTACGAGCAGTACTTC,CASSSQGVTYEQYF
once,TRBV30,-,TRBJ1-2,TGTGCCTGGTTGTCAACATTCTATGGCTACACCTTC,CAWLSTFYGYTF
-,TRBV7-2,TRBD1,TRBJ2-7,TGTGCCAGCAGCTTAGCACAGGGGTTGGGCGAGCAGTACTTC,CASSLAQGLGEQYF
-,TRBV18,TRBD1,TRBJ2-5,TGTGCCAGCTCTACCCAGACAGGGGGCTTGGAGACCCAGTACTTC,CASSTQTGGLETQYF
-,TRBV19,-,TRBJ1-5,TGTGCCAGTAGTATGAGACAGAACAATCAGCCCCAGCATTTT,CASSMRQNNQPQHF
few,TRBV18,TRBD1,TRBJ1-3,TGTGCCAGCTCACCCGGACAGGGGACCAACACCATATATTTT,CASSPGQGTNTIYF
-,TRBV6-5,-,TRBJ2-1,TGTGCCAGCAGTTCTTCTGACGGAGCCCGTCGGTTCTTC,CASSSSDGARRFF
many,TRBV7-3,TRBD2,TRBJ2-1,TGTGCCAGCAGCTTCGAGGTAGCGGGAGTTCTGGATGAGCAGTTCTTC,CASSFEVAGVLDEQFF
-,TRBV29-1,TRBD1,TRBJ2-7,TGCAGCGTTGGGGCAGGGGGAATCGAGCAGTACTTC,CSVGAGGIEQYF
many,TRBV28,-,TRBJ1-1,TGTGCCAGTAGGTCAGGGGTAACTGAAGCTTTCTTT,CASRSGVTEAFF
few,TRBV9,-,TRBJ2-3,TGTGCCAGCAGCGTAGGGGTGATCACAGATACGCAGTATTTT,CASSVGVITDTQYF
-,TRBV28,-,TRBJ2-4,TGTGCCAGCAGTACCCCAGGGACTCTAGCCAAAAACATTCAGTACTTC,CASSTPGTLAKNIQYF
-,TRBV4-2,TRBD2,TRBJ2-7,TGTGCCAGCAGCCAAGATCAGGGACTAGCGGGAGAAGAGCAGTACTTC,CASSQDQGLAGEEQYF
-,TRBV19,-,TRBJ1-2,TGTGCCAGTGAGAACAGGGTTGGCTACACCTTC,CASENRVGYTF
-,TRBV18,TRBD2,TRBJ2-7,TGTGCCAGCTCTCCAGCTAGCGGTAGCTCCTACGAGCAGTACTTC,CASSPASGSSYEQYF
-,TRBV18,-,TRBJ2-3,TGTGCCAGCTCACCCTACCTCGGCACAGATACGCAGTATTTT,CASSPYLGTDTQYF
-,TRBV28,-,TRBJ2-1,TGTGCCAGCACAAGGACAGACAATGAGCAGTTCTTC,CASTRTDNEQFF
-,TRBV7-9,-,TRBJ1-2,TGTGCCAGCAGCTTCGGAGGCCGCGGCTACACCTTC,CASSFGGRGYTF